The entry below describes one TCR beta chain. The data originate from a study of blood T cell repertoires in COVID-19. Study at large: COVID-19 samples from acute and convalescent phases originated in the United States, Italy and Spain. T cells, B-cell-depleted T cells, or PBMCs supplied cDNA or gDNA.

The protocol was immunoSEQ multiplex PCR, while the TCRdb copy is restricted to in-frame clones and leaves out a portion. The sample yields fewer than 500,000 clones, 85% to 90% seen once. V was pared by 7 bases and J by 1 base, with 16 bases between. Germline CDR1 and CDR2: KGHDR and SFDVKD. The CDR3 sequence is 16 residues long. This receptor was obtained from a man in his thirties or forties who had recovered from COVID-19. Material for sequencing was PBMCs or T cells enriched from blood (not recorded which). The rearrangement uses TRBV24-1 and TRBJ2-1; the D gene is possibly TRBD2 (5 bases). Written as DNA, the CDR3 is TGTGCCACCAGGGGGTCCTCAGAGGGTTCCTACAATGAGCAGTTCTTC. Amino acids: CATRGSSEGSYNEQFF.